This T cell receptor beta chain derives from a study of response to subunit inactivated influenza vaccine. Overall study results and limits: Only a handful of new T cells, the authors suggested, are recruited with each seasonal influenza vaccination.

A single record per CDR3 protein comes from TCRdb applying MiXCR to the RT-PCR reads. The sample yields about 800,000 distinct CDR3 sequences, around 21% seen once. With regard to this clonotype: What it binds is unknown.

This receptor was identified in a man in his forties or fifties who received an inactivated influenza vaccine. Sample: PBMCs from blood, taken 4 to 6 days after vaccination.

The CDR3 nucleotides read TGTGCCAGCAGCCGCACGGGACTAGGAATGGGAATTTACAATGAGCAGTTCTTC. Translated, it gives CASSRTGLGMGIYNEQFF. The chain is built from TRBV14 and TRBJ2-1, with TRBD2 matching over 8 bases. The germline CDR1 and CDR2 sequences are SGHDN and FVKESK. CDR3 length: 18 residues. With V trimmed by 4 bases and J by 4 bases, 15 bases remained unmatched.